This TCR beta chain stems from a study of CD8+ T cells in alopecia areata. Treatment defined: oral pan-JAK inhibitor, 5-10 mg twice daily. Unmatched junction bases numbered 8, after V lost 5 bases and J lost 0 bases. The germline V gene has CDR1 MGHRA and CDR2 YSYEKL. This CDR3 has 16 residues. Extraction and reverse transcription of RNA yielded cDNA as the sequencing template. Repertoires were generated with immunoSEQ multiplex PCR, while TCRdb's copy carries only in-frame clones and drops some. The table lists roughly 110,000 clones, about four fifths of them singletons. The TCR originated in a human donor with alopecia areata. The rearrangement joins TRBV4-1 to TRBJ1-1, with TRBD1 matching over 8 bases. The sequencing used CD8+ T cells sorted from blood, collected at week 24, from a patient treated with tofacitinib. CDR3 amino acids: CASSTRQGPMNTEAFF. CDR3 nucleotides: TGCGCCAGCAGCACCAGACAGGGGCCCATGAACACTGAAGCTTTCTTT.